This TCR beta chain was retrieved from a study of cytomegalovirus exposure and HLA in healthy donors. Germline V gene lookup returns CDR1 MDHEN and CDR2 SYDVKM. The CDR3 has 17 amino acids. V lost 3 bases, J lost 0 bases, and 15 bases lay in between. PCR used 60 Vbeta primers and 13 Jbeta primers. Sequencing used immunoSEQ multiplex PCR; TCRdb keeps in-frame clones, though not all of them. The sample shows 100,000 to 150,000 clones, about 74% of them seen only once. The chain recombines TRBV28 with TRBJ1-3, with D uncertain. The specimen sequenced was PBMCs. The clonotype was recovered from an older woman in good health and CMV-seronegative. The CDR3 here is CASSFGRRRGSGNTIYF. In nucleotides, the CDR3 is TGTGCCAGCAGTTTTGGGAGGAGGAGAGGCTCTGGAAACACCATATATTTT. The full variable domain, rest sourced from reference TRBV28 and TRBJ1-3, is DVKVTQSSRYLVKRTGEKVFLECVQDMDHENMFWYRQDPGLGLRLIYFSYDVKMKEKGDIPEGYSVSREKKERFSLILESASTNQTSMYLCASSFGRRRGSGNTIYFGEGSWLTVV.